This paragraph covers one TCR beta chain sequence. Its cognate antigen is unknown. CDR1 and CDR2 from the germline V gene are MNHEY and SVGEGT. V gave up 3 bases and J gave up 3 bases; unmatched junction bases: 8. The CDR3 is made up of 16 amino acids. These data come from a study of T cell responses to AZD1222 COVID-19 vaccine. Study results and limitations: Most donors were white British and more were female, and clonal diversity was possibly underestimated. Baseline serology detected seropositivity in only 5 or 6 AZD1222 recipients.

TCRdb's table, derived via immunoSEQ multiplex PCR, lists solely in-frame clones and lacks some. This sample has some 150,000 clones; about 91% occur once, and the top ten carry approximately 3.7%. The rearrangement uses TRBV6-2 or TRBV6-3 and TRBJ2-3; 8 bases are shared with TRBD2. The sample was peripheral blood, taken on day 0 of AZD1222 vaccination. This receptor was identified in an adult in good health. Here the CDR3 reads CASSYPQREGTDTQYF. CDR3 nucleotide sequence: TGTGCCAGCAGTTATCCCCAACGGGAGGGAACAGATACGCAGTATTTT.